This T cell receptor beta chain was obtained from a study of control samples from healthy donors and cancer patients. Sequencing was performed with immunoSEQ multiplex PCR; in TCRdb, only in-frame clones are kept and a portion is missing. The repertoire includes around 95,000 clones, over 75% of them detected once, and 15% to 20% sits in the top ten. V dropped 4 bases and J dropped 4 bases, with 14 bases sitting between them. CDR1 is MGHDK and CDR2 is SYGVNS in the germline V gene. The CDR3 is 15 amino acids. The chain recombines TRBV25-1 with TRBJ1-5, with a weak D call TRBD1 (6 bases). The sample comprised blood. This TCR was sampled from a woman between 50 and 59 years old in good health. This chain's CDR3 is CASSGRQVGNQPQHF. The CDR3 coding sequence is TGTGCCAGCAGTGGACGACAGGTCGGGAATCAGCCCCAGCATTTT.